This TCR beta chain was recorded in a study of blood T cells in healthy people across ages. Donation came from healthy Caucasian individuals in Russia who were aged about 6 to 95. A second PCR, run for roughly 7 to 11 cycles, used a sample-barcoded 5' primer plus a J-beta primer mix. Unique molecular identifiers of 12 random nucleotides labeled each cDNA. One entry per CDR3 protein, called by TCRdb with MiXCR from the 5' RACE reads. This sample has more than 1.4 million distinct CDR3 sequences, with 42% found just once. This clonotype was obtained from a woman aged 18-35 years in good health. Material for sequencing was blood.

The CDR3 is CASSVVGGRLAGELFF. The CDR3 region has the DNA TGTGCCAGCAGTGTGGTAGGGGGGCGATTGGCCGGGGAGCTGTTTTTT. The chain employs TRBV2 and TRBJ2-2, with D possibly being TRBD1 or TRBD2 (6 bases each). Germline V gene lookup returns CDR1 SNHLY and CDR2 FYNNEI. The CDR3 consists of 16 residues. The V gene lost 4 bases and the J gene lost 6 bases, with 18 bases spanning the gap.